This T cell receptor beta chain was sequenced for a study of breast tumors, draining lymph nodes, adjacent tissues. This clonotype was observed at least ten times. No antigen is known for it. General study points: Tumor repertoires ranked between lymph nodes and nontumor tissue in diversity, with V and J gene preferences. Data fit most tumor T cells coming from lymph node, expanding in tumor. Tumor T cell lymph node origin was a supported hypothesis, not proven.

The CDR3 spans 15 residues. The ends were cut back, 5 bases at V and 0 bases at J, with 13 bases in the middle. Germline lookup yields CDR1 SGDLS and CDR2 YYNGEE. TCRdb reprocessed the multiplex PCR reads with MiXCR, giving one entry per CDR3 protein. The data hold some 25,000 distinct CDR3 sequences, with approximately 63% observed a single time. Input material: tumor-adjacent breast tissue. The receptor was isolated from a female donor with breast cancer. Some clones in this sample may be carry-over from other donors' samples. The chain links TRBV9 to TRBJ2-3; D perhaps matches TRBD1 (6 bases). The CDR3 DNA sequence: TGTGCCAGCAGTGAAACAGGGATTAGCACAGATACGCAGTATTTT. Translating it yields CASSETGISTDTQYF.